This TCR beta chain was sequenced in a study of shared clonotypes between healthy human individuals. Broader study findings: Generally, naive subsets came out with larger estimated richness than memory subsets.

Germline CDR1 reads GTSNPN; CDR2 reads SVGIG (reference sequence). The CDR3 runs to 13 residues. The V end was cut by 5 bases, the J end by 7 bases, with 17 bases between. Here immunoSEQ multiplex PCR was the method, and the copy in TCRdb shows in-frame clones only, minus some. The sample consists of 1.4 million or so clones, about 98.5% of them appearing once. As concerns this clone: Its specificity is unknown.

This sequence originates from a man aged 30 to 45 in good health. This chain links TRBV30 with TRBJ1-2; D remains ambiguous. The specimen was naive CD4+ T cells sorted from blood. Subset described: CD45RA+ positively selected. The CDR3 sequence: CAWGRKEGTGYTF. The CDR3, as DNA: TGTGCCTGGGGGAGAAAGGAAGGTACTGGCTACACCTTC.